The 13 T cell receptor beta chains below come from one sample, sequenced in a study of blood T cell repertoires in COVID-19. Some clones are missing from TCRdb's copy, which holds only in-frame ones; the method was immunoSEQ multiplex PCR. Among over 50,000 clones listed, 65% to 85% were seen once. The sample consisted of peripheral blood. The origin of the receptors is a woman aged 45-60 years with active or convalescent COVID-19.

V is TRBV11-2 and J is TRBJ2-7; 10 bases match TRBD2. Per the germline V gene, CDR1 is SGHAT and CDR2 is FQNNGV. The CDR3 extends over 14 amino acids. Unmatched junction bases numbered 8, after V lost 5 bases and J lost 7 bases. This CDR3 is CASSPSGRAREQYF. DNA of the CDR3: TGTGCCAGCAGCCCGAGCGGGAGGGCCAGGGAGCAGTACTTC. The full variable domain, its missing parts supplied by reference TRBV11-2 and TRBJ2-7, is EAGVAQSPRYKIIEKRQSVAFWCNPISGHATLYWYQQILGQGPKLLIQFQNNGVVDDSQLPKDRFSAERLKGVDSTLKIQPAKLEDSAVYLCASSPSGRAREQYFGPGTRLTVT.

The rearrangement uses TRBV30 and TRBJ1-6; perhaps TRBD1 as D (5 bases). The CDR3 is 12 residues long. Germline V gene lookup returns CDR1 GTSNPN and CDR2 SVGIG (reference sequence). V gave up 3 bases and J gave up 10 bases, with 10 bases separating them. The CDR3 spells CAWRGARSPLHF. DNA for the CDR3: TGTGCCTGGAGAGGGGCAAGGTCACCCCTCCACTTT.

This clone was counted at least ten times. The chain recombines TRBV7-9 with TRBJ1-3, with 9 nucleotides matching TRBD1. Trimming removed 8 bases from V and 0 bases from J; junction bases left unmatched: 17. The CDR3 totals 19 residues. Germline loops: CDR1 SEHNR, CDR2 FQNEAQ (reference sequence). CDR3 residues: CASGDPGTGIGSSGNTIYF. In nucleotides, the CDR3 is TGTGCCAGCGGAGACCCCGGGACAGGGATCGGGAGCTCTGGAAACACCATATATTTT. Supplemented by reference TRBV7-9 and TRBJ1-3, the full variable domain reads DTGVSQNPRHKITKRGQNVTFRCDPISEHNRLYWYRQTLGQGPEFLTYFQNEAQLEKSRLLSDRFSAERPKGSFSTLEIQRTEQGDSAMYLCASGDPGTGIGSSGNTIYFGEGSWLTVV.

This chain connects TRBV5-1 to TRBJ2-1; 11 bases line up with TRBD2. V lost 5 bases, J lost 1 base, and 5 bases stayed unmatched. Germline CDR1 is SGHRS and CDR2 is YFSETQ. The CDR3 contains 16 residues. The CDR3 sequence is CASRLAGGSSYNEQFF. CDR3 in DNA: TGCGCCAGCAGGCTAGCGGGAGGATCTTCCTACAATGAGCAGTTCTTC.

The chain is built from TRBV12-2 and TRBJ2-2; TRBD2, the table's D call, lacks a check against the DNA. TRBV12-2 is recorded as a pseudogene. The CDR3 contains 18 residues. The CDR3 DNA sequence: TGTGCAAGTCGCTTACCCGAGACTAGCGGGAGATCGACCGGGGAGCTGTTTTTT. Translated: CASRLPETSGRSTGELFF.

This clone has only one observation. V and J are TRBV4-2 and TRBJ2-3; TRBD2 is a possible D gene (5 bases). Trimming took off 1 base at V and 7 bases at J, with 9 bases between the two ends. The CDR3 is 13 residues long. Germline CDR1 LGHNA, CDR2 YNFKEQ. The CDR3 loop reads CASSQGRLNTQYF. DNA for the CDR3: TGTGCCAGCAGCCAAGGGAGGCTAAATACGCAGTATTTT.

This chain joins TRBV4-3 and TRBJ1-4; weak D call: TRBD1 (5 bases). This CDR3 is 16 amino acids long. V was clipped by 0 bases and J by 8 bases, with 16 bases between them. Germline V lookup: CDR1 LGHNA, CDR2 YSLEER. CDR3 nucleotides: TGCGCCAGCAGCCAAGATGGAGGGGAATCACGGGAAAAACTGTTTTTT. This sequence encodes CASSQDGGESREKLFF.

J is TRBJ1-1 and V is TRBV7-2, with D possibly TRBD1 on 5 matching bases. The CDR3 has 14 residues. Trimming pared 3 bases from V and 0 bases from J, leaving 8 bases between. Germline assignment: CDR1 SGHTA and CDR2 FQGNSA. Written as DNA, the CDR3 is TGTGCCAGCAGCTTCGGGGGGATGAACACTGAAGCTTTCTTT. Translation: CASSFGGMNTEAFF.

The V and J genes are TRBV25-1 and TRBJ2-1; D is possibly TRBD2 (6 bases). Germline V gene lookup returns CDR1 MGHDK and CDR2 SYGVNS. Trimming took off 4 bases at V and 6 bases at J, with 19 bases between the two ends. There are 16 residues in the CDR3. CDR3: CASSAVFTSPINEQFF. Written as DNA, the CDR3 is TGTGCCAGCAGTGCTGTATTTACTAGCCCTATCAATGAGCAGTTCTTC. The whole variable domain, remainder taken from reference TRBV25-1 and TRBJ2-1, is EADIYQTPRYLVIGTGKKITLECSQTMGHDKMYWYQQDPGMELHLIHYSYGVNSTEKGDLSSESTVSRIRTEHFPLTLESARPSHTSQYLCASSAVFTSPINEQFFGPGTRLTVL.

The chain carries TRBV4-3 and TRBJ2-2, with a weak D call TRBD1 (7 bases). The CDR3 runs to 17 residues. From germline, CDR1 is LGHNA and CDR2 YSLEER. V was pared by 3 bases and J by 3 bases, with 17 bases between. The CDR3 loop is CASSHRAGGRDTGELFF. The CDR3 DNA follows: TGCGCCAGCAGCCACCGTGCAGGGGGGCGAGACACCGGGGAGCTGTTTTTT.

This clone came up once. The CDR3, as DNA: TGTGCCAGCAGCCCGACAGGGGGGTTCAACACTGAAGCTTTCTTT. Amino acid sequence: CASSPTGGFNTEAFF. This chain links TRBV7-2 with TRBJ1-1; 9 bases match TRBD1. V gave up 5 bases and J gave up 2 bases; unmatched junction bases: 6. The CDR3 extends over 15 amino acids. In germline, CDR1 is SGHTA, CDR2 FQGNSA.

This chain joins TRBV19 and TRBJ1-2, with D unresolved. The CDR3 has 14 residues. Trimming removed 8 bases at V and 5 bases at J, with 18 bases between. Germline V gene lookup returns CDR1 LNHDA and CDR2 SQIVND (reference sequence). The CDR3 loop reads CASHRGRTAYGYTF. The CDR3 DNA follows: TGTGCCAGTCACCGCGGGCGAACAGCATATGGCTACACCTTC.

The CDR3 DNA reads TGTGCCAGCAGTTTTGCTAGGTCGAACACCGGGGAGCTGTTTTTT. Encoded protein: CASSFARSNTGELFF. This sequence joins TRBV6-5 and TRBJ2-2; no clear D. The germline V gene has CDR1 MNHEY and CDR2 SVGAGI. Trimming left V 4 bases short and J 0 bases short, with 9 bases between. The CDR3 extends over 15 amino acids.